This TCR beta chain is drawn from a study of regulatory T cells in long-lasting Graves disease. Findings and limits, study-wide: The study examined only peripheral blood, not thyroid tissue. Graves' patients with persistent disease showed TCR diversity lower than patients newly diagnosed.

Combining iRepertoire HTBI primers with Arm-PCR of CDR3 regions, the authors built TCR beta libraries. A single record per CDR3 protein comes from TCRdb applying MiXCR to the multiplex PCR reads. In the table there are over 300,000 distinct CDR3 sequences, 20% of which are singletons. Time point defined: persistent/refractory GD, antithyroid drugs over 5 years with positive TRAb. Extracted RNA from PBMCs served as the source of the TCR library. Tubes containing EDTA received about 9.7 milliliters of drawn peripheral blood. This clonotype was found once. Antigen specificity is unknown. Source: peripheral blood mononuclear cells (PBMCs), taken when the disease was refractory, from a patient treated with antithyroid drugs. This receptor was identified in a female donor with Graves disease.

The CDR3, as DNA: TGTGCCAGCAGCGCCGAGACACAGGGGGCGCGGGGTGGCTACACCTTC. It yields the protein CASSAETQGARGGYTF. V is TRBV9 and J is TRBJ1-2, with TRBD1 identical over 9 bases. The length of the CDR3 is 16 residues. CDR1 and CDR2 (germline): SGDLS, YYNGEE. Trimming took 3 bases from V and 7 from J; bases not matched to a gene: 13.